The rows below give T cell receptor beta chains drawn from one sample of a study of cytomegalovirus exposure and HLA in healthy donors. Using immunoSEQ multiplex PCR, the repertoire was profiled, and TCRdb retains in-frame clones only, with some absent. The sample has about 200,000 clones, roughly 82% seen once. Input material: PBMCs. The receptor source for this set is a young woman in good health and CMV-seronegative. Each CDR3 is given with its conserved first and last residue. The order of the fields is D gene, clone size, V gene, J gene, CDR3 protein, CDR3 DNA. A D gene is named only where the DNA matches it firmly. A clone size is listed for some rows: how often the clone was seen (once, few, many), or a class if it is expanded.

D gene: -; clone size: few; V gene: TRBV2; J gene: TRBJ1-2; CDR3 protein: CATSTQGPSGYTF; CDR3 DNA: TGTGCCACCTCCACACAGGGTCCATCGGGCTACACCTTC
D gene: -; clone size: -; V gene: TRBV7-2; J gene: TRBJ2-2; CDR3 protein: CASSLDPSGTNTGELFF; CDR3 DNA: TGTGCCAGCAGCTTAGACCCCAGCGGAACGAACACCGGGGAGCTGTTTTTT
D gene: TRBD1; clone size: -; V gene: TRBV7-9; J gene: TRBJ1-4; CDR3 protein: CASSLQGDEKLFF; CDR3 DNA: TGTGCCAGCAGCTTACAGGGGGACGAAAAACTGTTTTTT
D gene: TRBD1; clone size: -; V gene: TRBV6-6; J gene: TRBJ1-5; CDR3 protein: CASSYSKQGAQPQHF; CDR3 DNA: TGTGCCAGCAGTTACTCGAAACAGGGGGCGCAGCCCCAGCATTTT
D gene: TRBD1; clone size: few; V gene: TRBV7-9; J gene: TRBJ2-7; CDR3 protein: CASSSTGGIYEQYF; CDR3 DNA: TGTGCCAGCAGCTCGACAGGGGGGATCTACGAGCAGTACTTC
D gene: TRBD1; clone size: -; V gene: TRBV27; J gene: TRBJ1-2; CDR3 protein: CARSPDRGYGYTF; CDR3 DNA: TGTGCCAGATCTCCCGACAGGGGGTATGGCTACACCTTC
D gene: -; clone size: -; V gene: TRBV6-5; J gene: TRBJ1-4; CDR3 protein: CASSNRGGDEKLFF; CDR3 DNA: TGTGCCAGCAGTAACCGGGGAGGCGATGAAAAACTGTTTTTT
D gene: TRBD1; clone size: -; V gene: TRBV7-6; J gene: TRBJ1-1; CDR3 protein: CASRKTGDTEAFF; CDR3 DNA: TGTGCCAGCAGAAAGACAGGGGACACTGAAGCTTTCTTT
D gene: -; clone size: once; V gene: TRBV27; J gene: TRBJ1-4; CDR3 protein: CASGAPSNSTNEKLFF; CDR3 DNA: TGTGCCAGCGGGGCCCCCTCTAACAGTACTAATGAAAAACTGTTTTTT
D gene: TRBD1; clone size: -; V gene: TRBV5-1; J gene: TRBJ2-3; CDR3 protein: CASCSGTGGTDTQYF; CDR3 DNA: TGCGCCAGTTGTTCCGGGACAGGCGGCACAGATACGCAGTATTTT
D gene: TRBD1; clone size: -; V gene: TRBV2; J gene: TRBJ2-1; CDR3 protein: CASSPGQGPYNEQFF; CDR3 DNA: TGTGCCAGCAGTCCAGGACAGGGGCCCTACAATGAGCAGTTCTTC
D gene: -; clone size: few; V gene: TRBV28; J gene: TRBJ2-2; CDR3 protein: CASSLYNGELFF; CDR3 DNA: TGTGCCAGCAGTTTATATAACGGGGAGCTGTTTTTT
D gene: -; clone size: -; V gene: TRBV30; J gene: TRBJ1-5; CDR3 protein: CAWSRGIDFNNQPQHF; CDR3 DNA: TGTGCCTGGAGTAGAGGGATCGATTTTAACAATCAGCCCCAGCATTTT
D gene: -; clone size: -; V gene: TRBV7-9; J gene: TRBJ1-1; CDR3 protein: CASIIVLDTEAFF; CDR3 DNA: TGTGCCAGCATCATTGTACTGGACACTGAAGCTTTCTTT
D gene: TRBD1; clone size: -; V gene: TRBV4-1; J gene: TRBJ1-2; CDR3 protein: CASSPIPGTVDDGYTF; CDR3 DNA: TGCGCCAGCAGCCCAATTCCCGGGACAGTGGATGACGGCTACACCTTC
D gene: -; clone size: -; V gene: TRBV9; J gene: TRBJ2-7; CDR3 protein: CASSVMLGYEQYF; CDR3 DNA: TGTGCCAGCAGCGTAATGCTAGGCTACGAGCAGTACTTC
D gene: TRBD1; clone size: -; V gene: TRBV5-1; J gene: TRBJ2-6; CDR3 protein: CASSWTGTGLPSGANVLTF; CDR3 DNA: TGCGCCAGCAGCTGGACCGGGACAGGACTACCCTCTGGGGCCAACGTCCTGACTTTC
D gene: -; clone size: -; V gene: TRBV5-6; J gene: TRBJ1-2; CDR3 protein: CASRYWWQGYYGYTF; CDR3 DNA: TGTGCCAGCAGATATTGGTGGCAGGGGTACTATGGCTACACCTTC
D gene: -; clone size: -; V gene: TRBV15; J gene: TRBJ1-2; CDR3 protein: CATSIWTDYGYTF; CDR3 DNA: TGTGCCACCAGCATCTGGACTGACTATGGCTACACCTTC
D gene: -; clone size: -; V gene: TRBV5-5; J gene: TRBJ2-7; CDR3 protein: CASSLALGAPYEQYF; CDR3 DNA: TGTGCCAGCAGCTTGGCTTTAGGGGCACCCTACGAGCAGTACTTC
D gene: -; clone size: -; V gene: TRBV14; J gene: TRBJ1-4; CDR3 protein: CASSQEGRELEKLFF; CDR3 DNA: TGTGCCAGCAGCCAAGAGGGCCGAGAGTTAGAAAAACTGTTTTTT
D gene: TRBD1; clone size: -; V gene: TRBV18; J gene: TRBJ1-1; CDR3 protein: CASSLGQGGNTEAFF; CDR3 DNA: TGTGCCAGCTCACTCGGACAGGGGGGGAACACTGAAGCTTTCTTT